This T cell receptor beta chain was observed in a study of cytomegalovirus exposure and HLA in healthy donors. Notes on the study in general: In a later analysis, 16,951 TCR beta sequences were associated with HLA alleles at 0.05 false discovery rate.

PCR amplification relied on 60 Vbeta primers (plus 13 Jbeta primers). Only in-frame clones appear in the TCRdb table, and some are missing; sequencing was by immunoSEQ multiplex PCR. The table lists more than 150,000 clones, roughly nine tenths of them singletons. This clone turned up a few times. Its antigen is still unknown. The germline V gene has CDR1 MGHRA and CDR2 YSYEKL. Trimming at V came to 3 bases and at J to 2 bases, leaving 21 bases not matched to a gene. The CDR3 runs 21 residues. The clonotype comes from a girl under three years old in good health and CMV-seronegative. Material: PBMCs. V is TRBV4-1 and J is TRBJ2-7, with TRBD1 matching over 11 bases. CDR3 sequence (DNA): TGCGCCAGCAGCCACCACCCCGGACGGCGGACAGGGGGCCCACTAACCTACGAGCAGTACTTC. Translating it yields CASSHHPGRRTGGPLTYEQYF.